This T cell receptor beta chain was sequenced during a study of chemoradiotherapy in HPV16-positive cancers. The overall study: A couple of HPV16-positive patients' cells yielded candidate HPV-specific clones and common motifs.

Findings and limits, study-wide: Non-HPV-specific T cells did not expand in tumors during treatment, whereas candidate HPV-specific clones and E7-related motifs did.

The table came from immunoSEQ multiplex PCR; TCRdb's copy has only in-frame clones and leaves some out. The sample includes under 15,000 clones, about 87% seen only once; the top ten take 5% to 7%. Remarks on this clone: The antigen is unknown.

Germline loops: CDR1 SEHNR, CDR2 FQNEAQ (reference sequence). V lost 1 base to trimming and J lost 6 bases, with 21 bases between them. CDR3 length: 17 residues. The rearrangement uses TRBV7-9 and TRBJ2-5; D is ambiguous. The specimen comprised blood, sampled from a patient who underwent chemoradiotherapy. This TCR derives from a human donor with HPV-associated anogenital cancer. CDR3 DNA: TGTGCCAGCAGCTTAGTAAGGAACCCGACGGCTACGCAGACCCAGTACTTC. Its translation: CASSLVRNPTATQTQYF.